The 32 T cell receptor beta chains in this list originate from one sample, sequenced in a study of T cell responses to AZD1222 COVID-19 vaccine. TCRdb keeps only in-frame clones here, not all; method: immunoSEQ multiplex PCR. Of approximately 150,000 clones in the sample, over 75% were seen once. Sequenced material: peripheral blood, taken 28 days after the second AZD1222 dose. Receptors originate from an adult who received the AZD1222 COVID-19 vaccine.

This rearrangement joins TRBV6-4 to TRBJ2-4; possibly TRBD1 or TRBD2 for D (6 bases each). The CDR3 sequence is 14 residues long. CDR1 MRHNA and CDR2 SNTAGT come from the germline V gene. V was shortened by 0 bases and J by 8 bases, with 11 bases between the two germline ends. Written as DNA, the CDR3 is TGTGCCAGCAGTGACTCAGGGGGGTCAGACATTCAGTACTTC. Amino acid sequence: CASSDSGGSDIQYF.

The gene calls are TRBV7-3 and TRBJ2-2; no clear D. This CDR3 contains 15 residues. CDR1 is SGHTA, CDR2 FQGTGA, per germline. Trimming left V 5 bases short and J 1 base short, with 11 bases between. The DNA for the CDR3 is TGTGCCAGCAGCGCCCAGACCGTGAACACCGGGGAGCTGTTTTTT. Translation: CASSAQTVNTGELFF.

CDR3 nucleotide sequence: TGTGCCAGCAGCTTAGGGCCGTATAGCAATCAGCCCCAGCATTTT. Translating it yields CASSLGPYSNQPQHF. This chain connects TRBV7-2 to TRBJ1-5; the D is unclear. The CDR3 is made up of 15 amino acids. Trimming pared 1 base from V and 0 bases from J, leaving 7 bases between. Per the germline V gene, CDR1 is SGHTA and CDR2 is FQGNSA. Together with reference TRBV7-2 and TRBJ1-5, the CDR3 gives the full variable domain: GAGVSQSPSNKVTEKGKDVELRCDPISGHTALYWYRQSLGQGLEFLIYFQGNSAPDKSGLPSDRFSAERTGGSVSTLTIQRTQQEDSAVYLCASSLGPYSNQPQHFGDGTRLSIL.

This rearrangement joins TRBV18 to TRBJ1-3, with D maybe TRBD1 (5 bases). V lost 0 bases, J lost 0 bases, and 9 bases lay in between. Germline loops: CDR1 KGHSH, CDR2 LQKENI. The CDR3 is 16 residues long. The CDR3: CASSPPGGASGNTIYF. CDR3 nucleotide sequence: TGTGCCAGCTCACCACCTGGGGGTGCCTCTGGAAACACCATATATTTT.

This sequence joins TRBV5-1 and TRBJ1-1, with no clear D. V lost 0 bases and J 1 base, leaving 4 bases between the germline ends. This CDR3 has 13 residues. CDR1 and CDR2 from the germline V gene are SGHRS and YFSETQ. The CDR3 sequence is CASSLARNTEAFF. The CDR3 DNA reads TGCGCCAGCAGCTTGGCCCGGAACACTGAAGCTTTCTTT.

J is TRBJ2-4 and V is TRBV28, with D uncertain. Germline CDR1 and CDR2: MDHEN and SYDVKM. With 5 bases removed from V and 0 bases from J, the gap between germline ends came to 11 bases. CDR3 size: 15 residues. CDR3 in DNA: TGTGCCAGCAGTAACCAGGAGCTAGCCAAAAACATTCAGTACTTC. Protein sequence: CASSNQELAKNIQYF.

In its sample, this clone was seen once. The J gene is TRBJ1-6, the V gene TRBV19; TRBD1 is a possible D gene (5 bases). The CDR3 is 17 amino acids. CDR1 is LNHDA, CDR2 SQIVND, per germline (reference sequence). V gave up 7 bases and J gave up 2 bases, with 18 bases separating them. This CDR3 reads CASNYQGFGAYNSPLHF. DNA for the CDR3: TGTGCCAGTAATTATCAGGGCTTCGGGGCCTATAATTCACCCCTCCACTTT.

This clone was seen at least ten times. The chain combines TRBV4-3 with TRBJ1-2; D might be TRBD1 (5 bases). Germline-derived CDR1 and CDR2 are LGHNA and YSLEER. V gave up 0 bases and J gave up 7 bases, with 15 bases separating them. This CDR3 is 15 amino acids long. CDR3 in amino acids: CASSQEGLRAGGYTF. The CDR3 bases are TGCGCCAGCAGCCAAGAGGGACTGAGGGCGGGTGGCTACACCTTC.

V usage is TRBV4-1 and J usage is TRBJ1-2; D ambiguous. Trimming shortened V by 0 bases and J by 1 base, and 9 bases separated the two germline ends. This CDR3 spans 15 amino acids. Germline loops: CDR1 MGHRA, CDR2 YSYEKL. CDR3 DNA: TGCGCCAGCAGCCAAGACGCGACGGGTAACTATGGCTACACCTTC. This translates into CASSQDATGNYGYTF.

The CDR3, as DNA: TGCGCCAGCAGCTTGGGGACTTCTCGTAATGAGCAGTTCTTC. The encoded protein is CASSLGTSRNEQFF. The J gene is TRBJ2-1, the V gene TRBV5-1; D is possibly TRBD2 (5 bases). Germline V gene lookup returns CDR1 SGHRS and CDR2 YFSETQ. The V end was cut by 0 bases, the J end by 7 bases, with 11 bases between. This CDR3 has 14 amino acids.

V usage is TRBV2 and J usage is TRBJ1-4; no definite D call. Trimming removed 3 bases at V and 4 bases at J, with 9 bases between. There are 14 residues in the CDR3. Germline V gene data show CDR1 as SNHLY and CDR2 as FYNNEI. DNA for the CDR3: TGTGCCAGCAGTGAGAACGAGATTAATGAAAAACTGTTTTTT. Protein: CASSENEINEKLFF.

The chain has TRBV6-2 or TRBV6-3 and TRBJ1-1; perhaps TRBD1 as D (5 bases). V dropped 6 bases and J dropped 6 bases, with 11 bases sitting between them. The CDR3 totals 12 residues. CDR1 is MNHEY and CDR2 is SVGEGT in the germline V gene. CDR3 coding DNA: TGTGCCAGCAGCCAAGGGGCGGCTGAAGCTTTCTTT. This gives the protein CASSQGAAEAFF.

This chain links TRBV7-2 with TRBJ1-3; TRBD1 is a possible D gene (6 bases). Per the germline V gene, CDR1 is SGHTA and CDR2 is FQGNSA. Deletions cut 4 bases from V and 3 bases from J, with 13 bases between. The CDR3 spans 15 residues. CDR3 DNA: TGTGCCAGCAGCTCTGTGGGGGGCCGTGGAAACACCATATATTTT. Protein sequence: CASSSVGGRGNTIYF. The full variable domain, rest sourced from reference TRBV7-2 and TRBJ1-3, is GAGVSQSPSNKVTEKGKDVELRCDPISGHTALYWYRQSLGQGLEFLIYFQGNSAPDKSGLPSDRFSAERTGGSVSTLTIQRTQQEDSAVYLCASSSVGGRGNTIYFGEGSWLTVV.

The chain carries TRBV30 and TRBJ2-3; TRBD1 matches 9 bases. Germline-derived CDR1 and CDR2 are GTSNPN and SVGIG (reference sequence). Losses at the gene ends were 5 bases for V and 3 bases for J; bases not matched to a gene: 9. CDR3 size: 15 residues. The CDR3 is CAWGKQGAPTDTQYF. CDR3 nucleotides: TGTGCCTGGGGTAAACAGGGGGCTCCTACAGATACGCAGTATTTT.

This clone was seen only once. V and J are TRBV19 and TRBJ1-2, with TRBD1 matching over 9 bases. The CDR3 is 15 residues long. Trimming cost V 4 bases and J 5 bases; bases outside gene matches: 8. CDR1 and CDR2 (germline): LNHDA, SQIVND (reference sequence). The CDR3 region is CASSTGQGTWYGYTF. In DNA, the CDR3 is TGTGCCAGTAGTACGGGACAGGGAACATGGTATGGCTACACCTTC.

This chain uses TRBV7-2 with TRBJ1-6; 8 nucleotides agree with TRBD1. V dropped 4 bases and J dropped 13; count of bases not matched to a gene: 21. This CDR3 region has 18 residues. Germline values: CDR1 SGHTA, CDR2 FQGNSA. The CDR3 is CASSSSRDRRDWQFPLHF. CDR3 coding DNA: TGTGCCAGCAGCTCGTCCCGGGACAGGAGAGATTGGCAATTCCCCCTCCACTTT.

CDR3: CAWSIGRNTEAFF. The DNA of the CDR3 is TGTGCCTGGAGTATCGGGAGGAACACTGAAGCTTTCTTT. The chain couples TRBV30 to TRBJ1-1; D not resolved. V was shortened by 2 bases and J by 1 base, with 8 bases between the two germline ends. From germline, CDR1 is GTSNPN and CDR2 SVGIG (reference sequence). The CDR3 totals 13 residues.

The V and J genes are TRBV19 and TRBJ1-2; D might be TRBD1 (5 bases). Between the trimmed V and J ends, which lost 3 bases and 5 bases, there was a span of 10 bases. CDR1 is LNHDA and CDR2 is SQIVND in the germline V gene (reference sequence). This CDR3 has 13 amino acids. The CDR3 nucleotides read TGTGCCAGTAGTATCACAGGACAATATGGCTACACCTTC. It yields the protein CASSITGQYGYTF. Based on the CDR3 plus reference TRBV19 and TRBJ1-2, the full variable domain is DGGITQSPKYLFRKEGQNVTLSCEQNLNHDAMYWYRQDPGQGLRLIYYSQIVNDFQKGDIAEGYSVSREKKESFPLTVTSAQKNPTAFYLCASSITGQYGYTFGSGTRLTVV.

The chain recombines TRBV5-1 with TRBJ1-5; D is possibly TRBD1 (5 bases). This CDR3 is 14 amino acids long. Germline lookup yields CDR1 SGHRS and CDR2 YFSETQ. Trimming left V 0 bases short and J 5 bases short, with 9 bases between. CDR3 protein: CASSLDGADQPQHF. Here the CDR3 DNA reads TGCGCCAGCAGCTTGGACGGGGCTGATCAGCCCCAGCATTTT.

This clone was detected only once. The V call is TRBV5-1, the J call TRBJ1-2, with D perhaps matching TRBD1 (6 bases). The V gene lost 3 bases and the J gene lost 6 bases, with 15 bases spanning the gap. Per the germline V gene, CDR1 is SGHRS and CDR2 is YFSETQ. This CDR3 spans 14 amino acids. CDR3 sequence: CASSSTQGRDGYTF. CDR3 in DNA: TGCGCCAGCAGCTCAACACAGGGAAGAGATGGCTACACCTTC.

The chain couples TRBV7-9 to TRBJ1-4; 7 positions match TRBD1. The CDR3 length is 15 residues. Germline V gene lookup returns CDR1 SEHNR and CDR2 FQNEAQ (reference sequence). Losses at the gene ends were 4 bases for V and 8 bases for J; bases not matched to a gene: 10. This CDR3 reads CASSSGGGGIEKLFF. DNA of the CDR3: TGTGCCAGCAGCTCCGGAGGGGGCGGGATAGAAAAACTGTTTTTT. Together with reference TRBV7-9 and TRBJ1-4, the CDR3 gives the full variable domain: DTGVSQNPRHKITKRGQNVTFRCDPISEHNRLYWYRQTLGQGPEFLTYFQNEAQLEKSRLLSDRFSAERPKGSFSTLEIQRTEQGDSAMYLCASSSGGGGIEKLFFGSGTQLSVL.

The chain has TRBV6-5 and TRBJ1-5; D unclear. Germline V lookup: CDR1 MNHEY, CDR2 SVGAGI. V was cut by 8 bases and J by 4 bases, with 15 bases left in between. The CDR3 is 14 residues long. The CDR3 here is CASGLAAENQPQHF. The CDR3 bases are TGTGCCAGCGGTCTGGCAGCGGAAAATCAGCCCCAGCATTTT.

This chain uses TRBV18 with TRBJ2-3; tentative D call: TRBD1 (5 bases). Per the germline V gene, CDR1 is KGHSH and CDR2 is LQKENI. Trimming pared 2 bases from V and 0 bases from J, leaving 15 bases between. CDR3 length equals 17 residues. The CDR3 sequence is CASSPDSYSSSTDTQYF. The CDR3 DNA reads TGTGCCAGCTCACCAGACAGTTACTCTTCGAGCACAGATACGCAGTATTTT.

The V gene is TRBV9, the J gene TRBJ1-2; D perhaps matches TRBD1 (6 bases). Trimming shortened V by 2 bases and J by 2 bases, and 7 bases separated the two germline ends. The CDR3 has 13 residues. The germline V gene has CDR1 SGDLS and CDR2 YYNGEE. The CDR3 nucleotides are TGTGCCAGCAGCGTGGACAGCAACTATGGCTACACCTTC. This sequence encodes CASSVDSNYGYTF.

A remark on this clone: One junction end does not reproduce the germline sequence, and a read error may be involved. The CDR3: CAWGVGRGPTGF. The CDR3 coding sequence is TGTGCCTGGGGAGTGGGTAGGGGGCCCACCGGCTTC. The gene calls are TRBV30 and TRBJ1-2; 7 bases match TRBD1. The CDR3 loop spans 12 amino acids. CDR1 and CDR2 (germline): GTSNPN, SVGIG (reference sequence).

The rearrangement uses TRBV30 and TRBJ1-1; D is unclear. The CDR3 runs 11 residues. Trimming took 7 bases from V and 1 from J, leaving 7 bases between them. CDR1 is GTSNPN, CDR2 SVGIG, per germline (reference sequence). CDR3 DNA sequence: TGTGCCTCCGACGGGAACACTGAAGCTTTCTTT. This codes for CASDGNTEAFF.

The gene calls are TRBV10-3 and TRBJ1-5; D possibly corresponds to TRBD1 (5 bases). The CDR3 extends over 15 amino acids. Germline V CDR1 and CDR2: ENHRY, SYGVKD. V lost 0 bases, J lost 5 bases, and 11 bases lay in between. In nucleotides, the CDR3 is TGTGCCATCAGTGAGTCGGGGCAGCAAGATCAGCCCCAGCATTTT. It yields the protein CAISESGQQDQPQHF.

V and J are TRBV7-2 and TRBJ2-4; tentative D call: TRBD1 (6 bases). The V gene lost 2 bases and the J gene lost 6 bases, with 14 bases spanning the gap. Germline V gives CDR1 SGHTA, CDR2 FQGNSA. This CDR3 contains 15 residues. CDR3 DNA sequence: TGTGCCAGCAGCTTAAGCTCGACAGGAGGAAACATTCAGTACTTC. It translates to CASSLSSTGGNIQYF. The full variable domain, rest sourced from reference TRBV7-2 and TRBJ2-4, is GAGVSQSPSNKVTEKGKDVELRCDPISGHTALYWYRQSLGQGLEFLIYFQGNSAPDKSGLPSDRFSAERTGGSVSTLTIQRTQQEDSAVYLCASSLSSTGGNIQYFGAGTRLSVL.

The table lists this clone with a count of one. The chain couples TRBV10-3 to TRBJ1-4; D perhaps matches TRBD1 (5 bases). V gave up 3 bases and J gave up 7 bases, with 12 bases separating them. The germline gives CDR1 ENHRY, CDR2 SYGVKD. This CDR3 has 14 amino acids. CDR3 in amino acids: CAISEYSGGEKLFF. The CDR3 nucleotides read TGTGCCATCAGTGAATATTCCGGGGGTGAAAAACTGTTTTTT.

This clone came up a few times. The V and J genes are TRBV2 and TRBJ2-2, with D possibly being TRBD1 or TRBD2 (5 bases each). Germline lookup yields CDR1 SNHLY and CDR2 FYNNEI. The ends were cut back, 4 bases at V and 6 bases at J, with 6 bases in the middle. The CDR3 is made up of 12 amino acids. In DNA, the CDR3 is TGTGCCAGCAGTGGGGACGCCGGGGAGCTGTTTTTT. Translating it yields CASSGDAGELFF.

The chain links TRBV5-1 to TRBJ2-2, with D maybe TRBD1 (5 bases). Germline V lookup: CDR1 SGHRS, CDR2 YFSETQ. The CDR3 covers 15 residues. V was trimmed by 2 bases and J by 4 bases, leaving 12 bases between them. CDR3 residues: CASSFTGEFTGELFF. CDR3 nucleotides: TGCGCCAGCAGCTTTACAGGAGAATTCACCGGGGAGCTGTTTTTT.

This clone was recorded once. This chain links TRBV6-5 with TRBJ2-1; 12 bases match TRBD2. CDR1 is MNHEY, CDR2 SVGAGI, per germline. J was trimmed by 7 bases and V by 4 bases; bases with no gene match: 5. The CDR3 is 15 residues long. CDR3 DNA sequence: TGTGCCAGCAGTTCCGGACTAGCGGGATCTAATGAGCAGTTCTTC. This codes for CASSSGLAGSNEQFF.